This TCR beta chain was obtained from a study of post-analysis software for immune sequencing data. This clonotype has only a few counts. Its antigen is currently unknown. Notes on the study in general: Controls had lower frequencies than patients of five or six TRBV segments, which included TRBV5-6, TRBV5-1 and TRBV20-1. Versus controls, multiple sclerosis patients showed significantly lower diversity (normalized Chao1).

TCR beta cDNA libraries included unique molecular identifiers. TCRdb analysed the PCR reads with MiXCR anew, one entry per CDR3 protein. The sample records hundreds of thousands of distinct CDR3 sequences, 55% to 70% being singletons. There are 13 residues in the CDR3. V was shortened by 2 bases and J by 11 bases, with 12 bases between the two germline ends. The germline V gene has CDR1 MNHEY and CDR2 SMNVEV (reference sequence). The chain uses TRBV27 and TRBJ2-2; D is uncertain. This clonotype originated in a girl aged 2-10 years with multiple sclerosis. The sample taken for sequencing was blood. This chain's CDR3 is CASSLNWAGELFF. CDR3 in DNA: TGTGCCAGCAGTTTAAATTGGGCTGGCGAGCTGTTTTTT.